A single T cell receptor (beta chain) is shown here with its context. The template for TCR beta VDJ and CDR3 sequence profiling was genomic DNA. TCRdb called the reads again in MiXCR, with one record for every CDR3 protein. The data hold 200,000 or so distinct CDR3 sequences, with over 40% observed a single time. This specimen comes from a study of CD8+CD57+ T cells in acquired aplastic anemia. By flow cytometry, patients selected for sequencing had shown an expansion of CD8+CD57+ cells. Sequences were obtained from sorted CD4+, CD8+, or CD8+CD57+ T cells (not recorded which) from PBMCs. The sequence came from a human donor with aplastic anemia.

CDR3 coding DNA: TGCAGTGCTCGGACTAGCGGGGGGACCTCCTACGAGCAGTACTTC. Protein product: CSARTSGGTSYEQYF. The chain joins TRBV20-1 to TRBJ2-7, with 14 nucleotides matching TRBD2. The ends lost 5 bases at V and 0 bases at J; junction bases unmatched: 3. CDR3 size: 15 residues. Germline CDR1 is DFQATT and CDR2 is SNEGSKA (reference sequence).